The 28 T cell receptor beta chains below all came from one sample that was sequenced in a study of tumor-infiltrating lymphocytes in primary liver carcinoma. A primer matching the constant region was used to make TCR beta cDNA from approximately 500 ng of total RNA. Researchers made the TCR beta libraries by running three nested multiplex PCR rounds with slightly modified ARM-PCR. TRBV1-TRBV30 forward primers paired with a C-beta reverse primer were used in the first two PCR rounds, which ran roughly 9 cycles each. TCRdb called the multiplex PCR reads again in MiXCR, with one record for every CDR3 protein. The data show 85,000 to 100,000 distinct CDR3 sequences, with just under 70% seen just once and around 25% held by the top ten. Unsorted bulk tissue of roughly 18-31 mg yielded co-extracted RNA and DNA. Sequenced sample: tumor-adjacent normal liver tissue. These receptors were obtained from a man aged 35 to 55 with primary liver carcinoma and hepatitis B virus infection.

In regard to this clonotype: The junction departs from germline at one end; a sequencing error may be responsible. The V gene is TRBV19, the J gene TRBJ2-5; 8 bases align to TRBD1. The CDR3 length is 14 residues. Germline-derived CDR1 and CDR2 are LNHDA and SQIVND (reference sequence). The CDR3 is CATMIGRGQETQCF. The CDR3 region has the DNA TGTGCCACTATGATTGGCAGGGGGCAAGAGACCCAGTGCTTC.

Remarks on this clonotype: Since no conserved phenylalanine or tryptophan closes the CDR3, a read error is the likely cause. V is TRBV11-2 and J is TRBJ2-5, with TRBD2 matching over 7 bases. The CDR3 spans 14 residues. Germline V gene data show CDR1 as SGHAT and CDR2 as FQNNGV. The J segment lost 0 bases and the V segment lost 6 bases, leaving 4 bases of the junction unmatched. The CDR3 reads CASRRDYHQETQYL. CDR3 nucleotides: TGTGCCAGCAGACGGGACTACCACCAAGAGACCCAGTACCTC.

Concerning this clonotype: No conserved phenylalanine or tryptophan is present at the end of the CDR3, so a read error is the likely explanation. The chain carries TRBV6-5 and TRBJ2-7; TRBD1 aligns across 7 bases. This CDR3 region has 15 residues. V shed 10 bases, J shed 2 bases, and the junction held 14 bases outside the gene matches. Germline assignment: CDR1 MNHEY and CDR2 SVGAGI. CDR3 residues: CAIIRELRGTYEQYY. The DNA for the CDR3 is TGTGCCATCATAAGGGAACTCAGGGGGACCTACGAGCAGTACTAC.

About this clonotype: This CDR3 is missing its conserved last phenylalanine or tryptophan, likely due to a read error. This sequence joins TRBV11-2 and TRBJ2-5; a possible D gene is TRBD2 (6 bases). The CDR3 length is 14 residues. Trimming pared 6 bases from V and 2 bases from J, leaving 13 bases between. Germline V CDR1 and CDR2: SGHAT, FQNNGV. CDR3 nucleotides: TGTGCCAGCAGTTTCACCGGGACTCAAGAGACCCAGTACCTC. It specifies CASSFTGTQETQYL.

In this sample, this clonotype turned up a few times. This chain links TRBV28 with TRBJ1-2; 9 nucleotides line up with TRBD1. Trimming at V came to 5 bases and at J to 8 bases, leaving 12 bases not matched to a gene. Germline V gene sequence: CDR1 MDHEN, CDR2 SYDVKM. CDR3 length: 15 residues. The CDR3: CASSRPRDRVTGYTF. Written as DNA, the CDR3 is TGTGCCAGCAGTCGACCCCGGGACAGGGTCACCGGCTACACCTTC.

This clonotype rates as medium-sized. V usage is TRBV11-2 and J usage is TRBJ2-5; D gene ambiguous. The CDR3 covers 14 residues. Germline values: CDR1 SGHAT, CDR2 FQNNGV. V was clipped by 6 bases and J by 4 bases, with 15 bases between them. The CDR3 DNA follows: TGTGCCAGCAGAGAGGACGTTTATGGAGAGACCCAGTACTTC. This sequence encodes CASREDVYGETQYF.

On this clonotype itself: One end of the junction varies from germline; a read error may be responsible. The chain employs TRBV29-1 and TRBJ1-1; D is unclear. CDR1 SQVTM and CDR2 ANQGSEA come from the germline V gene. This CDR3 is built from 12 residues. The CDR3 region is CSIEGFNTVAFF. The CDR3 DNA reads as TGCAGCATTGAAGGGTTCAACACTGTAGCTTTCTTT.

About this clonotype itself: Germline and junction disagree at one end, which may indicate a read error. V usage is TRBV11-1 and J usage is TRBJ2-5; TRBD1 matches 7 bases. The CDR3 length is 19 residues. Germline CDR1 and CDR2: SGHAT and FQDESV (reference sequence). CDR3 DNA: TGTGCCAGCAGCCCACCCCCGGAGGACAGGAAGGACTTCCAAGTGACCCAGTACTTC. Protein product: CASSPPPEDRKDFQVTQYF.

Comments on this clonotype: Compared with germline, one end of the junction differs, possibly owing to a read error. The chain employs TRBV11-2 and TRBJ1-6; D is ambiguous. This CDR3 has 12 residues. CDR1 is SGHAT and CDR2 is FQNNGV in the germline V gene. The CDR3 DNA reads TGTGCCAGCAGCCTGAGCGGATCGCCCCCCCACTTT. Protein: CASSLSGSPPHF.

To note about this clonotype: The conserved final phenylalanine or tryptophan is absent from the CDR3, which likely points to a read error. Because the CDR3's place on the DNA is in doubt, the DNA is left out and the CDR3 is given as listed by TCRdb. This chain uses TRBV11-3 with TRBJ2-3; the table's D call, TRBD1, has no DNA check behind it. Germline CDR1 and CDR2: SGHNT and YENEEA. The CDR3 contains 13 residues when both ends are counted. This CDR3 is CASGARDGDTRYC.

Turning to this clonotype: The conserved closing phenylalanine or tryptophan is absent in this CDR3, likely reflecting a read error. The chain has TRBV11-2 and TRBJ1-2, with D unclear. This CDR3 spans 13 amino acids. CDR1 is SGHAT and CDR2 is FQNNGV in the germline V gene. The CDR3 DNA follows: TGTGCTAGCCAATCGCCGGTCAACTATGGTTACACCGTC. Its protein product is CASQSPVNYGYTV.

This clonotype occurred once. A much larger clonotype is one base distant, so this may be a read error. The chain is built from TRBV5-6 and TRBJ1-2; D possibly corresponds to TRBD1 (5 bases). CDR3 length equals 14 residues. V dropped 0 bases and J dropped 6 bases, with 12 bases sitting between them. Looked up from germline, CDR1 is SGHDT and CDR2 is YYEEEE. The CDR3: CASSLAEGMNGYTF. The CDR3 DNA reads as TGTGCCAGCAGCTTGGCAGAGGGGATGAATGGCTACACCTTC.

A few counts support this clonotype. V is TRBV7-9 and J is TRBJ1-1; D unclear. The CDR3 is 13 amino acids. Trimming removed 0 bases from V and 11 bases from J, with 13 bases in between. The germline V gene encodes CDR1 SEHNR and CDR2 FQNEAQ (reference sequence). The CDR3 region is CASSLARDSVAFF. The CDR3 DNA reads as TGTGCCAGCAGCTTAGCGCGAGATAGCGTGGCTTTCTTT.

Remarks on this clonotype: Germline and junction disagree at one end, which may indicate a read error. The rearrangement joins TRBV11-2 to TRBJ2-7; no clear D. This CDR3 region has 14 residues. The germline CDR1 and CDR2 sequences are SGHAT and FQNNGV. The CDR3 region is CTSSSGEGGHDQYF. The CDR3 nucleotides read TGTACCAGCAGCTCAGGAGAAGGCGGCCACGATCAGTACTTC.

As for this clonotype: Lacking the conserved final phenylalanine or tryptophan, this CDR3 likely reflects a read error. The chain has TRBV7-9 and TRBJ2-7; no firm D call. V lost 6 bases and J 0 bases, leaving 9 bases between the germline ends. The CDR3 has 13 residues. Germline V gene sequence: CDR1 SEHNR, CDR2 FQNEAQ (reference sequence). The CDR3 coding sequence is TGTGCCAGCAGTCCCTCCAGCTCCTACGAGCAGTACTCC. Encoded protein: CASSPSSSYEQYS.

As for this clonotype: The junction departs from germline at one end; a sequencing error may be responsible. The CDR3 loop reads CASSYSTPGLAIELYF. DNA for the CDR3: TGTGCCAGCAGTTACTCAACTCCGGGACTAGCGATCGAGCTGTACTTC. The rearrangement links TRBV6-2 or TRBV6-3 to TRBJ2-7; 10 nucleotides align to TRBD2. CDR3 size: 16 residues. Per germline, CDR1 MNHEY and CDR2 SVGEGT.

Comments on this clonotype: A much more abundant neighbour one base away suggests this may be a read error. The chain joins TRBV5-5 to TRBJ2-7; 11 bases match TRBD2. Germline loops: CDR1 SGHKS, CDR2 YYEKEE (reference sequence). The ends lost 10 bases at V and 7 bases at J; junction bases unmatched: 10. CDR3 length equals 13 residues. Here the CDR3 DNA reads TGTGCCTCCGAGGGGACTAGCGGAGGGGAGCAGTACTTC. This translates into CASEGTSGGEQYF.

The chain is built from TRBV12-2 and TRBJ2-1; the table assigns TRBD1, which was not confirmed against the DNA. TRBV12-2 represents a pseudogene. This CDR3 comprises 16 residues. This CDR3 reads CASRFDTPNRFNEQFF. CDR3 DNA sequence: TGTGCGAGTCGCTTTGACACCCCCAACCGGTTCAATGAGCAGTTCTTC.

On this clonotype itself: This clone may be a read error of a much larger clone one base away. The chain recombines TRBV6-5 with TRBJ2-3; D possibly corresponds to TRBD2 (5 bases). This CDR3 has 17 amino acids. Trimming cost V 2 bases and J 3 bases, with 18 bases left between them. Germline CDR1 MNHEY, CDR2 SVGAGI. CDR3 sequence reads: CASSYLSERASTDTQYF. The DNA of the CDR3 is TGTGCCAGCAGTTACCTCAGCGAGAGGGCCAGTACAGATACGCAGTATTTT.

This clonotype was seen a handful of times. One base away lies a much larger clone, so this may be a sequencing read error. V and J are TRBV6-5 and TRBJ2-2; D is unresolved. The CDR3 has 17 amino acids. CDR1 MNHEY and CDR2 SVGAGI come from the germline V gene. DNA for the CDR3: TGTGCCAGCAGCCAGTACCAGCCAAGCGCGAACATCGGGGAGCTGTTTTTT. Residues: CASSQYQPSANIGELFF.

Ten or more counts support this clonotype. The chain joins TRBV29-1 to TRBJ2-7; D gene unclear. Trimming removed 5 bases from V and 5 bases from J, with 13 bases in between. CDR3 length: 12 residues. The germline V gene encodes CDR1 SQVTM and CDR2 ANQGSEA. The CDR3 protein is CSVLSGPHEQYF. In DNA form, the CDR3 reads TGCAGCGTTCTCAGTGGGCCCCACGAGCAGTACTTC.

Of note for this clonotype: The junction differs from germline at one of its ends, possibly a read error. The V call is TRBV29-1, the J call TRBJ1-5, with D possibly being TRBD1 (5 bases). CDR1 and CDR2 (germline): SQVTM, ANQGSEA. The CDR3 covers 16 residues. CDR3 in DNA: TGCAGCGTTGAAGATGGGGGACCGGGAGCCGACCAGCCCCAACATTTT. Amino acids: CSVEDGGPGADQPQHF.

Worth noting for this clonotype: It is likely a read error, because the conserved phenylalanine at the end of the CDR3 is missing. This rearrangement joins TRBV28 to TRBJ2-6; perhaps TRBD2 as D (6 bases). Germline V CDR1 and CDR2: MDHEN, SYDVKM. The CDR3 is made up of 17 amino acids. V shed 2 bases and J shed 0 bases, with 11 bases lying between them. The CDR3 is CASSLRGARSGANVLTL. The CDR3 bases are TGTGCCAGCAGTTTACGCGGGGCCCGCTCTGGGGCCAACGTCCTGACTTTG.

This clonotype was recorded many times. The genes are TRBV6-5 and TRBJ2-5, with D possibly being TRBD2 (6 bases). The CDR3 covers 15 residues. Germline lookup yields CDR1 MNHEY and CDR2 SVGAGI. The ends were cut back, 2 bases at V and 4 bases at J, with 14 bases in the middle. The DNA for the CDR3 is TGTGCCAGCAGTTACGCGAGCGGGCTGGTAGAGACCCAGTACTTC. This translates into CASSYASGLVETQYF.

This clonotype has only a few counts. Germline is not matched at one junction end, which may reflect a read error. The gene calls are TRBV6-1 and TRBJ2-1; TRBD2 agrees at 12 bases. The CDR3 is 17 residues long. Germline V gene lookup returns CDR1 MNHNS and CDR2 SASEGT. CDR3 amino acids: CASSDALAGGPVDKQFF. For the CDR3, the DNA is TGTGCTAGCAGTGACGCGCTAGCGGGAGGGCCGGTGGATAAGCAGTTCTTC.

Concerning this clonotype itself: The junction differs from germline at one of its ends, possibly a read error. The chain uses TRBV6-1 and TRBJ2-1, with 11 nucleotides matching TRBD2. From germline, CDR1 is MNHNS and CDR2 SASEGT. The CDR3 spans 16 residues. The CDR3 spells CVSVRMGTSGRNEQFF. The CDR3 DNA reads TGTGTCAGCGTACGAATGGGAACTAGCGGGAGAAATGAGCAGTTCTTC.

Only a few counts were recorded for this clonotype. The chain links TRBV28 to TRBJ1-4, with a tentative D call TRBD1 (6 bases). The CDR3 length is 14 residues. Germline CDR1 MDHEN, CDR2 SYDVKM. The ends were cut back, 2 bases at V and 8 bases at J, with 12 bases in the middle. DNA of the CDR3: TGTGCCAGCAGTTTAGCGGGGGCCCGGGAAAAACTGTTTTTT. The encoded protein is CASSLAGAREKLFF.

This clonotype has ten or more counts. This chain connects TRBV4-1 to TRBJ2-2; 9 bases are a match to TRBD2. The CDR3 sequence is 16 residues long. The germline V gene has CDR1 MGHRA and CDR2 YSYEKL. J gave up 5 bases and V 4 bases, and 8 bases lay outside the gene matches. For the CDR3, the DNA is TGCGCCAGCAGCCCTAGGACTAGCGTGGTGACCGGGGAGCTGTTTTTT. As protein: CASSPRTSVVTGELFF.